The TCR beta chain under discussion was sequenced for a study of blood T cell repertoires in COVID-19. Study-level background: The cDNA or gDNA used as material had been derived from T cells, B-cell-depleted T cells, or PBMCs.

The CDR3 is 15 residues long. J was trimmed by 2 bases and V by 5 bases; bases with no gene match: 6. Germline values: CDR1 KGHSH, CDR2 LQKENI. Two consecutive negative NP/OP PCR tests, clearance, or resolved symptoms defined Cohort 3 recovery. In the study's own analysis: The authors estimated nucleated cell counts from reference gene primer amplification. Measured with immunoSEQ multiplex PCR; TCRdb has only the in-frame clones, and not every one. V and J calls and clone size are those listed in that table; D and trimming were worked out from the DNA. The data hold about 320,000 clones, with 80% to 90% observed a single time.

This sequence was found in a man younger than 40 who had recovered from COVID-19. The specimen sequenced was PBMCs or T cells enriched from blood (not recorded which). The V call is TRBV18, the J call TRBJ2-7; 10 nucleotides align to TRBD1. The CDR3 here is CASSTGQGLAYEQYF. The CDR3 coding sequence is TGTGCCAGCTCAACGGGACAGGGGCTCGCCTACGAGCAGTACTTC. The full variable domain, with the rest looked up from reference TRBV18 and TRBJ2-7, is NAGVMQNPRHLVRRRGQEARLRCSPMKGHSHVYWYRQLPEEGLKFMVYLQKENIIDESGMPKERFSAEFPKEGPSILRIQQVVRGDSAAYFCASSTGQGLAYEQYFGPGTRLTVT.